This entry lists 26 T cell receptor beta chains sequenced from one sample in a study of T cell changes during pregnancy in multiple sclerosis. Repertoires were generated with immunoSEQ multiplex PCR, while TCRdb's copy carries only in-frame clones and drops some. The table lists 40,000 to 45,000 clones, roughly nine tenths of them singletons. Sequences were derived from CD4+ T cells from peripheral blood mononuclear cells, sampled in the first trimester of pregnancy. The source is a female donor with multiple sclerosis, enrolled in a pregnancy study.

The V gene is TRBV29-1, the J gene TRBJ2-7; D not resolved. The CDR3 sequence is 12 residues long. The germline V gene has CDR1 SQVTM and CDR2 ANQGSEA. V lost 2 bases to trimming and J lost 0 bases, with 5 bases between them. This chain's CDR3 is CSVELSSYEQYF. CDR3 in DNA: TGCAGCGTTGAACTGAGCTCCTACGAGCAGTACTTC.

This rearrangement joins TRBV28 to TRBJ2-3; 11 bases match TRBD2. The germline gives CDR1 MDHEN, CDR2 SYDVKM. The CDR3 runs 14 residues. V dropped 6 bases and J dropped 8; count of bases not matched to a gene: 7. CDR3: CASRLGLAGGTQYF. CDR3 sequence (DNA): TGTGCCAGCAGACTGGGGCTAGCGGGAGGTACGCAGTATTTT.

The J gene is TRBJ2-7, the V gene TRBV6-1; weak D call: TRBD1 (5 bases). The V end lost 6 bases, the J end lost 4 bases, and 13 bases lay between the germline ends. This CDR3 is 13 amino acids long. Germline-derived CDR1 and CDR2 are MNHNS and SASEGT. The CDR3 DNA reads TGTGCCAGCAGAATATCTCAGGGTTACGAGCAGTACTTC. It is translated as CASRISQGYEQYF.

The rearrangement links TRBV6-1 to TRBJ1-2, with TRBD1 matching 8 bases. The J segment lost 6 bases and the V segment lost 5 bases, leaving 2 bases of the junction unmatched. This CDR3 has 12 residues. Germline V gene lookup returns CDR1 MNHNS and CDR2 SASEGT. The CDR3 sequence is CASSLQGDGYTF. CDR3 DNA sequence: TGTGCCAGCAGTCTACAGGGGGATGGCTACACCTTC.

The chain recombines TRBV7-2 with TRBJ2-6, with unresolved D. This CDR3 region has 15 residues. Germline V gene lookup returns CDR1 SGHTA and CDR2 FQGNSA. V was shortened by 3 bases and J by 1 base, with 7 bases between the two germline ends. The CDR3 spells CASSLRSSGANVLTF. The CDR3 DNA reads as TGTGCCAGCAGCTTGAGGAGTTCTGGGGCCAACGTCCTGACTTTC.

This chain links TRBV7-6 with TRBJ1-5, with a possible D match to TRBD1 (6 bases). CDR3 length equals 16 residues. Trimming stripped 0 bases from V and 1 base from J, with 10 bases between. Germline lookup yields CDR1 SGHVS and CDR2 FNYEAQ. CDR3 DNA: TGTGCCAGCAGCTTAGCGCTTGGGGGCAGCAATCAGCCCCAGCATTTT. Protein sequence: CASSLALGGSNQPQHF.

This clone was seen a single time. This rearrangement joins TRBV11-2 to TRBJ1-3; 10 bases agree with TRBD1. Germline CDR1 reads SGHAT; CDR2 reads FQNNGV. There are 18 residues in the CDR3. V shed 6 bases and J 0 bases; nucleotides not matched to a gene: 11. CDR3 bases: TGTGCCAGCAGTCATGCCGGGACAGGGGATTCCTCTGGAAACACCATATATTTT. Protein: CASSHAGTGDSSGNTIYF.

The chain uses TRBV5-6 and TRBJ1-1; D remains ambiguous. This CDR3 spans 12 amino acids. Between the trimmed V and J ends, which lost 6 bases and 9 bases, there was a span of 15 bases. Germline V gene data show CDR1 as SGHDT and CDR2 as YYEEEE. CDR3 nucleotides: TGTGCCAGCACCCACCCCCAGATTCAAGCTTTCTTT. Its translation is CASTHPQIQAFF.

This clone was seen more than once but under ten times. The V call is TRBV19, the J call TRBJ2-3; 7 positions agree with TRBD2. The CDR3 runs to 18 residues. V shed 5 bases and J 2 bases; nucleotides not matched to a gene: 16. Germline loops: CDR1 LNHDA, CDR2 SQIVND (reference sequence). The CDR3 coding sequence is TGTGCCAGTAGTCCCCGAGGGCGGGGAGCGGGACTCACAGATACGCAGTATTTT. It codes for CASSPRGRGAGLTDTQYF.

The CDR3 DNA reads as TGTGCCAGCAGCTCACGGGAGAGTAACACAGATACGCAGTATTTT. This codes for CASSSRESNTDTQYF. The gene calls are TRBV7-8 and TRBJ2-3, with TRBD2 as a possible D gene (6 bases). Germline V CDR1 and CDR2: SGHVS, FQNEAQ. The CDR3 consists of 15 residues. Trimming took 4 bases from V and 2 from J, leaving 13 bases between them.

This clone has a single count. This rearrangement joins TRBV30 to TRBJ1-1; TRBD1 is a possible D gene (5 bases). The CDR3 runs 14 residues. Trimming removed 4 bases from V and 4 bases from J, with 16 bases in between. The V gene's germline CDR1 is GTSNPN and CDR2 SVGIG (reference sequence). The CDR3 DNA reads TGTGCCTGGACCCTAGGGGTCGGCGGCACTGAAGCTTTCTTT. Its protein product is CAWTLGVGGTEAFF.

The V gene is TRBV7-2, the J gene TRBJ1-2; tentative D call: TRBD1 (5 bases). The V gene's germline CDR1 is SGHTA and CDR2 FQGNSA. This CDR3 is built from 16 residues. V was pared by 5 bases and J by 2 bases, with 18 bases between. This CDR3 reads CASSGRQGSWNYGYTF. In DNA form, the CDR3 reads TGTGCCAGCAGCGGGCGGCAGGGTTCTTGGAACTATGGCTACACCTTC.

The chain employs TRBV5-6 and TRBJ2-6; TRBD1 matches 12 bases. CDR1 and CDR2 (germline): SGHDT, YYEEEE. The junction had 8 bases not matched to a gene; V was cut back by 4 bases and J by 0 bases. The CDR3 is 19 residues long. The CDR3 region is CASSAWDRGPSSGANVLTF. The CDR3 nucleotides are TGTGCCAGCAGCGCATGGGACAGGGGGCCCTCCTCTGGGGCCAACGTCCTGACTTTC.

The chain uses TRBV28 and TRBJ2-3; 10 bases are shared with TRBD2. CDR1 and CDR2 (germline): MDHEN, SYDVKM. The ends lost 6 bases at V and 8 bases at J; junction bases unmatched: 8. The CDR3 has 14 residues. The DNA of the CDR3 is TGTGCCAGCAGCCCGACTAGCGGGCACGCTACGCAGTATTTT. Encoded protein: CASSPTSGHATQYF.

The gene calls are TRBV6-5 and TRBJ1-4, with a possible D match to TRBD1 (5 bases). V shed 0 bases and J shed 7 bases, with 9 bases lying between them. CDR3 length equals 14 residues. Germline V lookup: CDR1 MNHEY, CDR2 SVGAGI. CDR3 sequence: CASSYSQGGEKLFF. The CDR3 DNA reads as TGTGCCAGCAGTTACTCGCAGGGAGGTGAAAAACTGTTTTTT.

The J gene is TRBJ1-4, the V gene TRBV5-1, with TRBD1 identical over 8 bases. J lost 0 bases, V lost 3 bases, and 4 bases had no gene match. The CDR3 has 16 residues. Germline-derived CDR1 and CDR2 are SGHRS and YFSETQ. CDR3 DNA: TGCGCCAGCAGCTGGGGACAGGTGGCAACTAATGAAAAACTGTTTTTT. The encoded protein is CASSWGQVATNEKLFF.

V is TRBV10-3 and J is TRBJ1-3; D ambiguous. This CDR3 has 16 amino acids. V lost 5 bases to trimming and J lost 0 bases, with 14 bases between them. CDR1 and CDR2 from the germline V gene are ENHRY and SYGVKD. The CDR3 nucleotides are TGTGCCATCAGTAATAGTGTCTCTCTCTCTGGAAACACCATATATTTT. Its protein product is CAISNSVSLSGNTIYF.

This chain uses TRBV5-4 with TRBJ1-3; D is unclear. Trimming removed 1 base at V and 2 bases at J, with 10 bases between. This CDR3 is 15 amino acids long. From germline, CDR1 is SGHNT and CDR2 YYREEE (reference sequence). This CDR3 reads CASSLSPTTGNTIYF. Here the CDR3 DNA reads TGTGCCAGCAGCTTGTCACCTACCACTGGAAACACCATATATTTT.

The CDR3 region is CASSISGLSDTQYF. The CDR3 nucleotides read TGTGCCAGTAGTATTTCAGGGTTGAGCGATACGCAGTATTTT. This chain uses TRBV19 with TRBJ2-3; tentative D call: TRBD1 (5 bases). The V gene's germline CDR1 is LNHDA and CDR2 SQIVND (reference sequence). Between the trimmed V and J ends, which lost 3 bases and 6 bases, there was a span of 13 bases. CDR3 size: 14 residues. Combining the CDR3 with reference TRBV19 and TRBJ2-3 gives the whole variable domain DGGITQSPKYLFRKEGQNVTLSCEQNLNHDAMYWYRQDPGQGLRLIYYSQIVNDFQKGDIAEGYSVSREKKESFPLTVTSAQKNPTAFYLCASSISGLSDTQYFGPGTRLTVL.

V is TRBV5-1 and J is TRBJ2-7; TRBD2 aligns across 9 bases. V lost 2 bases, J lost 4 bases, and 10 bases stayed unmatched. The CDR3 runs 16 residues. Germline loops: CDR1 SGHRS, CDR2 YFSETQ. CDR3 nucleotides: TGCGCCAGCAGCTTATTAGCGGGAGAAGCTCCGTACGAGCAGTACTTC. This sequence encodes CASSLLAGEAPYEQYF.

This chain links TRBV13 with TRBJ2-3, with TRBD1 identical over 7 bases. Germline V gene sequence: CDR1 PRHDT, CDR2 FYEKMQ (reference sequence). The CDR3 is made up of 13 amino acids. V was pared by 5 bases and J by 4 bases, with 3 bases of the junction left unmatched. The CDR3 DNA follows: TGTGCCAGCAGCAGGGGGCACTCAGATACGCAGTATTTT. Translated, it gives CASSRGHSDTQYF. Full variable domain (remainder filled in from reference TRBV13 and TRBJ2-3): AAGVIQSPRHLIKEKRETATLKCYPIPRHDTVYWYQQGPGQDPQFLISFYEKMQSDKGSIPDRFSAQQFSDYHSELNMSSLELGDSALYFCASSRGHSDTQYFGPGTRLTVL.

In its sample, this clone was seen a few times. The rearrangement uses TRBV25-1 and TRBJ1-2; a weak D match, TRBD1 (5 bases). The CDR3 covers 13 residues. The germline CDR1 and CDR2 sequences are MGHDK and SYGVNS. Trimming shortened V by 1 base and J by 3 bases, and 6 bases separated the two germline ends. CDR3: CASSESGYYGYTF. DNA for the CDR3: TGTGCCAGCAGTGAATCAGGGTACTATGGCTACACCTTC.

The chain couples TRBV30 to TRBJ1-2; maybe TRBD1 (6 bases). The V gene lost 0 bases and the J gene lost 7 bases, with 18 bases spanning the gap. This CDR3 comprises 15 residues. Germline lookup yields CDR1 GTSNPN and CDR2 SVGIG (reference sequence). In DNA, the CDR3 is TGTGCCTGGAGTGTCCTTACGGGGGGGGCTGGTGGCTACACCTTC. Amino acid sequence: CAWSVLTGGAGGYTF.

This clone was seen just once. The V and J genes are TRBV4-2 and TRBJ1-1; unclear D gene. CDR3 length equals 14 residues. The germline gives CDR1 LGHNA, CDR2 YNFKEQ. V lost 4 bases to trimming and J lost 1 base, with 10 bases between them. The CDR3 DNA is TGTGCCAGCAGCCCACCCCTATGGAACACTGAAGCTTTCTTT. The encoded protein is CASSPPLWNTEAFF.

This clone was picked up a small number of times. This specimen includes other DNA sequences encoding the same CDR3. The chain combines TRBV2 with TRBJ2-1; TRBD2 matches 11 bases. There are 16 residues in the CDR3. Trimming took 3 bases from V and 3 from J; bases not matched to a gene: 4. Germline V lookup: CDR1 SNHLY, CDR2 FYNNEI. Here the CDR3 reads CASSEWTSGLYNEQFF. The CDR3, as DNA: TGTGCCAGCAGTGAGTGGACTAGCGGGCTCTACAATGAGCAGTTCTTC.

As for this clone: This sample includes further DNA sequences coding for the same CDR3. The chain combines TRBV6-5 with TRBJ2-1, with 9 bases matching TRBD1. Trimming removed 0 bases from V and 8 bases from J; junction bases left unmatched: 5. The V gene's germline CDR1 is MNHEY and CDR2 SVGAGI. CDR3 length: 15 amino acids. CDR3 sequence reads: CASSYSPGQGYEQFF. For the CDR3, the DNA is TGTGCCAGCAGTTACTCCCCGGGACAGGGATATGAGCAGTTCTTC.